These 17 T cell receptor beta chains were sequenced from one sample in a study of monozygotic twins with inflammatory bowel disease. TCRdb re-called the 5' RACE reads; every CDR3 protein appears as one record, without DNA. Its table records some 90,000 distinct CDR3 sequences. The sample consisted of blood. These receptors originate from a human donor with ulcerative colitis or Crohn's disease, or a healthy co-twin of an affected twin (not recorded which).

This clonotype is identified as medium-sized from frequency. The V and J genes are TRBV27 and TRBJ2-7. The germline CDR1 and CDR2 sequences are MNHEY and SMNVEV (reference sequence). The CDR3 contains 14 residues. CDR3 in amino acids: CASKENRDSYEQYF.

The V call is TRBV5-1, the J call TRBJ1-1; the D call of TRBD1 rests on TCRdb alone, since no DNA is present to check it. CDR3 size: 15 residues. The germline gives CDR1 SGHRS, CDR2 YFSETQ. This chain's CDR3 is CASRIIQGARTEAFF.

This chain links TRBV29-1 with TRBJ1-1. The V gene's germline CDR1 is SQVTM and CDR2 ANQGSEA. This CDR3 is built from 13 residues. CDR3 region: CSVEAEPDTEAFF.

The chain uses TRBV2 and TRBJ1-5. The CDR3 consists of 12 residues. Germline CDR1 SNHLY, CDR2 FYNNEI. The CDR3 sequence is CASSEGLQPQHF.

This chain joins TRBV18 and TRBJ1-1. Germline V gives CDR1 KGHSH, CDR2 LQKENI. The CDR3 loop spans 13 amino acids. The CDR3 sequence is CPSSPFEPDDAFF.

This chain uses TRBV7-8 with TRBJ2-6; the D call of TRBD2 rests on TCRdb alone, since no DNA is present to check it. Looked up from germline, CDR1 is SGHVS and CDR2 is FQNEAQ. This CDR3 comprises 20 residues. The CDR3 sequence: CASSLGYRAHVSSGANVLTF.

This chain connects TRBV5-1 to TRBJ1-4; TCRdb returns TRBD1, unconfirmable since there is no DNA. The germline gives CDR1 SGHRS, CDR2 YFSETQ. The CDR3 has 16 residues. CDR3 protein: CASSLSGWATNEKLFF.

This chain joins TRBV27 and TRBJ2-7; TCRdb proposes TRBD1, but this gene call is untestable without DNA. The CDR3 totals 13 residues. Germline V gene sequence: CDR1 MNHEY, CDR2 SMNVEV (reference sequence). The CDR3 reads CASKRTGVYEQYF.

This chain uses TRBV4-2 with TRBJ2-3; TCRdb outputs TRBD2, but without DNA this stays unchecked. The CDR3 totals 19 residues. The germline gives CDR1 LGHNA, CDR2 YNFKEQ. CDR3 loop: CASSQAPLRLAGGTDTQYF.

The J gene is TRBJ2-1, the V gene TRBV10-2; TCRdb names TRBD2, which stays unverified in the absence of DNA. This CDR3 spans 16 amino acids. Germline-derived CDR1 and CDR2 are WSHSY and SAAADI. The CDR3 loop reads CASSEQTSGVYNEQFF.

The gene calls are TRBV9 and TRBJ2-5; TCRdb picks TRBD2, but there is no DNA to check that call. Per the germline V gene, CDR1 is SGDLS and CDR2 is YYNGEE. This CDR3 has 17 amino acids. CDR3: CASSEGLAGAYQETQYF.

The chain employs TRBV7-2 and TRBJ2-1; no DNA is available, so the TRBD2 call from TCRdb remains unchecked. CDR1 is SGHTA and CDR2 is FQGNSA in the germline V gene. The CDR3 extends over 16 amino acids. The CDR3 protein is CASTFRSLASNNEQFF.

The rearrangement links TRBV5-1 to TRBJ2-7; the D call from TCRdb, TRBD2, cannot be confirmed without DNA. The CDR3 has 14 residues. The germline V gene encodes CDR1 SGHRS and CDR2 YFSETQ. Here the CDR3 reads CASSPGTPNYEQYF.

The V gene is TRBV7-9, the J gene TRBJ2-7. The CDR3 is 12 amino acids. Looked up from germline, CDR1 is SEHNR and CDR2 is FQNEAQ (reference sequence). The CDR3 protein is CASSQTQYEQYF. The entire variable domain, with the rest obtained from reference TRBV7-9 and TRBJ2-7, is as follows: DTGVSQNPRHKITKRGQNVTFRCDPISEHNRLYWYRQTLGQGPEFLTYFQNEAQLEKSRLLSDRFSAERPKGSFSTLEIQRTEQGDSAMYLCASSQTQYEQYFGPGTRLTVT.

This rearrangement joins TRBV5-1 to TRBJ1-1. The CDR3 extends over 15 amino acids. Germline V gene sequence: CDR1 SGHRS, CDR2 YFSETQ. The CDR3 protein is CASSLRRDGNTEAFF.

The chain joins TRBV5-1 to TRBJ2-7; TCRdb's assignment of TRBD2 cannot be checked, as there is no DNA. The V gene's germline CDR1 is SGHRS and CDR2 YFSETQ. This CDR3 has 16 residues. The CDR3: CASKRTSGRLSYEQYF.

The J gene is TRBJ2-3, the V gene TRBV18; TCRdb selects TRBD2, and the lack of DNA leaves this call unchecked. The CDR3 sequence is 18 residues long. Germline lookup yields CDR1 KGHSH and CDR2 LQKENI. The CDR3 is CASSPFTPAGTLKDTQYF.